This T cell receptor (beta chain) originates from a study of blood T cell repertoires in COVID-19. Looking at the study overall: The origin of the acute and convalescent COVID-19 samples was the United States, Italy and Spain. Sources were T cells, B-cell-depleted T cells, or PBMCs; the material itself was cDNA or gDNA.

V gave up 1 base and J gave up 0 bases, with 13 bases separating them. Germline CDR1 reads SGHVS; CDR2 reads FNYEAQ. This CDR3 has 16 residues. Per the original methods: Cell counts per sample came from amplifying reference gene primers. Some clones are missing from TCRdb's copy, which holds only in-frame ones; the method was immunoSEQ multiplex PCR. For V, J and clone size, that table is used; D and trimming come from the DNA. The sample records about 270,000 clones, 83% being singletons. Source material: peripheral blood. The receptor's source is a woman aged 50 to 60 who had recovered from COVID-19. The chain employs TRBV7-6 and TRBJ2-7, with a tentative D call TRBD2 (7 bases). The CDR3 coding sequence is TGTGCCAGCAGCTTAGGGGGGGGGACACCCTCCTACGAGCAGTACTTC. This sequence encodes CASSLGGGTPSYEQYF. Full variable domain (outside the CDR3, taken from reference TRBV7-6 and TRBJ2-7): GAGVSQSPRYKVTKRGQDVALRCDPISGHVSLYWYRQALGQGPEFLTYFNYEAQQDKSGLPNDRFSAERPEGSISTLTIQRTEQRDSAMYRCASSLGGGTPSYEQYFGPGTRLTVT.